A single sample gave rise to the 26 T cell receptor beta chains below, sequenced in a study of cytomegalovirus exposure and HLA in healthy donors. The PCR ran on 60 Vbeta and 13 Jbeta primers. TCRdb's table, derived via immunoSEQ multiplex PCR, lists solely in-frame clones and lacks some. In the table there are roughly 180,000 clones, 76% of which are singletons. Sequencing was performed on PBMCs. These receptors were taken from a female donor in good health and CMV-seronegative.

V usage is TRBV15 and J usage is TRBJ1-2, with D unresolved. The germline V gene encodes CDR1 LNHNV and CDR2 YYDKDF (reference sequence). The CDR3 is made up of 14 amino acids. V was shortened by 3 bases and J by 4 bases, with 12 bases between the two germline ends. DNA for the CDR3: TGTGCCACCAGCAGGGGCCAAGAAGGCTATGGCTACACCTTC. Its protein is CATSRGQEGYGYTF.

The chain carries TRBV7-2 and TRBJ2-2; 7 bases are a match to TRBD2. This CDR3 contains 15 residues. J was trimmed by 5 bases and V by 2 bases; bases with no gene match: 5. The germline gives CDR1 SGHTA, CDR2 FQGNSA. For the CDR3, the DNA is TGTGCCAGCAGCTTATTTGCGGGAGAGACCGGGGAGCTGTTTTTT. Translating it yields CASSLFAGETGELFF.

The CDR3 is CASSPELRGRQTQYF. Written as DNA, the CDR3 is TGTGCCAGCAGCCCAGAACTGCGGGGCCGGCAGACCCAGTACTTC. The J gene is TRBJ2-5, the V gene TRBV4-2; D may be TRBD2 (6 bases). This CDR3 is 15 amino acids long. Germline assignment: CDR1 LGHNA and CDR2 YNFKEQ. The V end lost 4 bases, the J end lost 6 bases, and 18 bases lay between the germline ends.

This rearrangement joins TRBV9 to TRBJ2-3; D call uncertain. From germline, CDR1 is SGDLS and CDR2 YYNGEE. V was trimmed by 3 bases and J by 7 bases, leaving 18 bases between them. The CDR3 contains 15 residues. The CDR3 is CASSAHVARHYTQYF. The CDR3 DNA reads TGTGCCAGCAGCGCCCACGTAGCCCGGCACTATACGCAGTATTTT.

The V and J genes are TRBV27 and TRBJ2-7, with 7 bases identical to TRBD2. The germline V gene has CDR1 MNHEY and CDR2 SMNVEV (reference sequence). Trimming removed 3 bases from V and 4 bases from J; junction bases left unmatched: 3. The CDR3 runs to 13 residues. CDR3 protein: CASSFSGPYEQYF. The CDR3 DNA follows: TGTGCCAGCAGTTTTAGCGGGCCGTACGAGCAGTACTTC.

The rearrangement links TRBV6-5 to TRBJ1-6; no clear D gene. The V and J ends lost 2 bases and 0 bases respectively, with 5 bases between them. CDR1 is MNHEY, CDR2 SVGAGI, per germline. The CDR3 extends over 15 amino acids. Here the CDR3 reads CASSYESSYNSPLHF. The CDR3, as DNA: TGTGCCAGCAGTTACGAGAGCTCCTATAATTCACCCCTCCACTTT.

This chain joins TRBV4-3 and TRBJ2-1, with 9 bases that match TRBD2. CDR1 LGHNA and CDR2 YSLEER come from the germline V gene. This CDR3 has 17 amino acids. Trimming removed 0 bases from V and 0 bases from J; junction bases left unmatched: 3. As DNA, the CDR3 is TGCGCCAGCAGCCAAGAGCTAGCGGGGCACTCCTACAATGAGCAGTTCTTC. Amino acid sequence: CASSQELAGHSYNEQFF.

The rearrangement links TRBV4-3 to TRBJ2-1; TRBD2 agrees at 8 bases. The germline V gene has CDR1 LGHNA and CDR2 YSLEER. The length of the CDR3 is 15 residues. Trimming took 1 base from V and 4 from J; bases not matched to a gene: 3. The CDR3 DNA is TGCGCCAGCAGCCAAGGTACTAGCGGTTACAATGAGCAGTTCTTC. Encoded protein: CASSQGTSGYNEQFF.

This clone has more than one count but fewer than ten. The chain carries TRBV5-1 and TRBJ2-2; maybe TRBD2 (5 bases). Looked up from germline, CDR1 is SGHRS and CDR2 is YFSETQ. The V and J ends lost 6 bases and 6 bases respectively, with 9 bases between them. The CDR3 length is 12 residues. The DNA for the CDR3 is TGCGCCAGCACTTCGGAGGCCGGGGAGCTGTTTTTT. Protein sequence: CASTSEAGELFF. Full variable domain (missing parts from reference TRBV5-1 and TRBJ2-2): KAGVTQTPRYLIKTRGQQVTLSCSPISGHRSVSWYQQTPGQGLQFLFEYFSETQRNKGNFPGRFSGRQFSNSRSEMNVSTLELGDSALYLCASTSEAGELFFGEGSRLTVL.

This clone appeared a few times. The V gene is TRBV5-5, the J gene TRBJ2-7, with TRBD1 identical over 9 bases. The CDR3 has 15 residues. Looked up from germline, CDR1 is SGHKS and CDR2 is YYEKEE (reference sequence). The V and J ends lost 1 base and 2 bases, in that order; junction bases with no gene match: 4. The CDR3 nucleotides read TGTGCCAGCAGCTTGACCGGGACAGGGCCCTACGAGCAGTACTTC. Protein: CASSLTGTGPYEQYF.

The CDR3 DNA follows: TGTGCCAGCAGCTTGGACAGGGGCTACGAGCAGTACTTC. Its translation is CASSLDRGYEQYF. The chain joins TRBV2 to TRBJ2-7; 9 nucleotides match TRBD1. Per germline, CDR1 SNHLY and CDR2 FYNNEI. The V gene end was trimmed by 6 bases and the J gene end by 3 bases; junction bases not matched to a gene: 3. The CDR3 has 13 amino acids. Full variable domain (rest looked up from reference TRBV2 and TRBJ2-7): EPEVTQTPSHQVTQMGQEVILRCVPISNHLYFYWYRQILGQKVEFLVSFYNNEISEKSEIFDDQFSVERPDGSNFTLKIRSTKLEDSAMYFCASSLDRGYEQYFGPGTRLTVT.

The chain recombines TRBV19 with TRBJ1-2, with D maybe TRBD1 (6 bases). This CDR3 region has 15 residues. V gave up 3 bases and J gave up 0 bases, with 11 bases separating them. Germline V gives CDR1 LNHDA, CDR2 SQIVND (reference sequence). The CDR3 DNA sequence: TGTGCCAGTAGTATGGGGACAAGAGCTAACTATGGCTACACCTTC. Encoded protein: CASSMGTRANYGYTF.

The genes are TRBV4-3 and TRBJ2-3; TRBD2 aligns across 10 bases. Germline lookup yields CDR1 LGHNA and CDR2 YSLEER. Germline trimming cut 1 base from V and 1 base from J; bases unmatched to any gene: 14. This CDR3 has 20 residues. Here the CDR3 DNA reads TGCGCCAGCAGCCAAGGACCTAGCGGGGGCCCAACCTCGGGCACAGATACGCAGTATTTT. This codes for CASSQGPSGGPTSGTDTQYF.

As to this clone: Germline is not matched at one junction end, which may reflect a read error. The chain has TRBV10-3 and TRBJ1-1; D is possibly TRBD1 (5 bases). Germline assignment: CDR1 ENHRY and CDR2 SYGVKD. This CDR3 contains 15 residues. In DNA form, the CDR3 reads TGTGCCAGCAGTGGGACCGGGACTAAGAACACTGAAGCTTTCTTT. Its protein is CASSGTGTKNTEAFF.

The CDR3 protein is CASSGIGRGYAYGANVLTF. CDR3 DNA sequence: TGTGCCAGCAGCGGGATTGGCAGGGGCTACGCTTATGGGGCCAACGTCCTGACTTTC. The chain carries TRBV9 and TRBJ2-6; a weak D match, TRBD1 (6 bases). Germline V gene data show CDR1 as SGDLS and CDR2 as YYNGEE. The CDR3 consists of 19 residues. Trimming took off 3 bases at V and 3 bases at J, with 22 bases between the two ends. Full variable domain (outside the CDR3, taken from reference TRBV9 and TRBJ2-6): DSGVTQTPKHLITATGQRVTLRCSPRSGDLSVYWYQQSLDQGLQFLIQYYNGEERAKGNILERFSAQQFPDLHSELNLSSLELGDSALYFCASSGIGRGYAYGANVLTFGAGSRLTVL.

The chain carries TRBV5-1 and TRBJ2-5; 7 positions agree with TRBD1. The germline V gene encodes CDR1 SGHRS and CDR2 YFSETQ. The ends lost 7 bases at V and 2 bases at J; junction bases unmatched: 17. The CDR3 has 17 residues. The CDR3 nucleotides read TGCGCCAGCGCGAATGTCGGCAGGGGGTACTTGCAAGAGACCCAGTACTTC. As protein: CASANVGRGYLQETQYF.

The chain is built from TRBV6-6 and TRBJ2-7, with D perhaps TRBD1 (6 bases). The germline CDR1 and CDR2 sequences are MNHNY and SVGAGI (reference sequence). Trimming pared 6 bases from V and 2 bases from J, leaving 8 bases between. The CDR3 runs 12 residues. CDR3 amino acids: CASRTGTYEQYF. CDR3 coding DNA: TGTGCCAGCAGAACAGGGACCTACGAGCAGTACTTC.

V and J are TRBV4-2 and TRBJ2-4; D gene uncertain. CDR1 is LGHNA, CDR2 YNFKEQ, per germline. Trimming removed 3 bases from V and 0 bases from J, with 18 bases in between. The CDR3 runs 18 residues. The CDR3 nucleotides are TGTGCCAGCAGCCAGAGCGTGGCCTCCTCTTCAGCCAAAAACATTCAGTACTTC. Its translation: CASSQSVASSSAKNIQYF.

V and J are TRBV9 and TRBJ1-4; TRBD1 matches 7 bases. The CDR3 has 20 residues. V trimming: 0 bases; J trimming: 0 bases; junction bases outside the gene matches: 14. CDR1 and CDR2 from the germline V gene are SGDLS and YYNGEE. CDR3 amino acids: CASSVGPEGAGGTTNEKLFF. CDR3 nucleotides: TGTGCCAGCAGCGTAGGCCCAGAGGGGGCGGGCGGCACAACTAATGAAAAACTGTTTTTT. Based on the CDR3 plus reference TRBV9 and TRBJ1-4, the full variable domain is DSGVTQTPKHLITATGQRVTLRCSPRSGDLSVYWYQQSLDQGLQFLIQYYNGEERAKGNILERFSAQQFPDLHSELNLSSLELGDSALYFCASSVGPEGAGGTTNEKLFFGSGTQLSVL.

The V call is TRBV6-5, the J call TRBJ2-7; tentative D call: TRBD1 (6 bases). V shed 5 bases and J shed 1 base, with 9 bases lying between them. Germline CDR1 is MNHEY and CDR2 is SVGAGI. This CDR3 spans 13 amino acids. Here the CDR3 reads CASSETGSYEQYF. The CDR3 DNA is TGTGCCAGCAGTGAAACAGGGTCCTACGAGCAGTACTTC.

The chain uses TRBV5-6 and TRBJ1-4; 9 nucleotides agree with TRBD1. V gave up 4 bases and J gave up 8 bases; unmatched junction bases: 9. This CDR3 has 15 amino acids. The germline V gene has CDR1 SGHDT and CDR2 YYEEEE. This CDR3 is CASSLPGQGREKLFF. The CDR3 DNA follows: TGTGCCAGCAGCCTACCGGGACAGGGACGGGAAAAACTGTTTTTT. Variable domain in full (rest from reference TRBV5-6 and TRBJ1-4): DAGVTQSPTHLIKTRGQQVTLRCSPKSGHDTVSWYQQALGQGPQFIFQYYEEEERQRGNFPDRFSGHQFPNYSSELNVNALLLGDSALYLCASSLPGQGREKLFFGSGTQLSVL.

The chain uses TRBV30 and TRBJ2-3, with 14 nucleotides matching TRBD2. Germline CDR1 and CDR2: GTSNPN and SVGIG (reference sequence). The CDR3 sequence is 19 residues long. J gave up 0 bases and V 2 bases, and 10 bases lay outside the gene matches. The CDR3 region has the DNA TGTGCCTGGAGTCGAACTTGGACTAGCGGGGGGCCTAGCACAGATACGCAGTATTTT. It encodes CAWSRTWTSGGPSTDTQYF.

The chain employs TRBV7-3 and TRBJ2-1; 7 bases are a match to TRBD2. CDR1 and CDR2 from the germline V gene are SGHTA and FQGTGA. The V segment lost 5 bases and the J segment 4 bases; nucleotides outside the gene matches: 17. This CDR3 contains 18 residues. The CDR3 loop is CASSLLLRTRSPYNEQFF. The CDR3 nucleotides read TGTGCCAGCAGCCTACTACTGAGGACTAGATCTCCGTACAATGAGCAGTTCTTC.

The J gene is TRBJ2-7, the V gene TRBV29-1; the D gene is possibly TRBD2 (5 bases). The germline V gene has CDR1 SQVTM and CDR2 ANQGSEA. This CDR3 spans 13 amino acids. V lost 4 bases and J 3 bases, leaving 13 bases between the germline ends. The CDR3 spells CSVGTASGYEQYF. DNA for the CDR3: TGCAGCGTTGGGACTGCCTCAGGCTACGAGCAGTACTTC.

This sequence joins TRBV10-3 and TRBJ1-1, with TRBD1 identical over 8 bases. V lost 10 bases, J lost 0 bases, and 7 bases stayed unmatched. Germline assignment: CDR1 ENHRY and CDR2 SYGVKD. The CDR3 covers 14 residues. The CDR3 region has the DNA TGTGCCACCCGACAGGGGTCCATGAACACTGAAGCTTTCTTT. It specifies CATRQGSMNTEAFF.

This chain uses TRBV4-3 with TRBJ2-3; possibly TRBD1 for D (5 bases). V lost 4 bases to trimming and J lost 0 bases, with 8 bases between them. Germline V CDR1 and CDR2: LGHNA, YSLEER. This CDR3 has 14 residues. For the CDR3, the DNA is TGCGCCAGCAGCCTTGACAGCAGCACAGATACGCAGTATTTT. This gives the protein CASSLDSSTDTQYF.